This TCR beta chain was obtained from a study of blood T cell repertoires in COVID-19. Across the study: Spain, Italy and the United States supplied samples that represented acute and convalescent COVID-19. Sources were T cells, B-cell-depleted T cells, or PBMCs; the material itself was cDNA or gDNA.

The germline V gene has CDR1 LGHDT and CDR2 YNNKEL (reference sequence). The CDR3 is 16 amino acids. Trimming removed 4 bases from V and 5 bases from J; junction bases left unmatched: 11. In assigning cohorts, the study relied on participant-reported clinical history. Per the original methods: Estimation of nucleated cell counts relied on the amplification of reference gene primers. Method: immunoSEQ multiplex PCR; TCRdb's copy keeps in-frame clones and lacks some. The DNA was the basis for D and trimming; V, J and clone size are from that table. The profile shows approximately 200,000 clones, approximately 84% of them singletons.

Sequencing was performed on PBMCs or T cells enriched from blood (not recorded which). This chain links TRBV3-1 (or the pseudogene TRBV3-2) with TRBJ2-5; 9 bases agree with TRBD1. The receptor was isolated from a woman in her 30s who had recovered from COVID-19. The CDR3 sequence is CASSPYRGLGVETQYF. The CDR3 DNA follows: TGTGCCAGCAGCCCTTACAGGGGGCTAGGGGTGGAGACCCAGTACTTC.